This T cell receptor (beta chain) was found in a study of T cell responses to AZD1222 COVID-19 vaccine. TCRdb's table, derived via immunoSEQ multiplex PCR, lists solely in-frame clones and lacks some. Here the sample spans 95,000 to 150,000 clones, roughly 90% being singletons. This CDR3 comprises 11 residues. Germline CDR1 and CDR2: LNHDA and SQIVND (reference sequence). V lost 6 bases to trimming and J lost 8 bases, with 10 bases between them. The sequence came from an adult in good health. This sample comprised peripheral blood, obtained on day 0 of AZD1222 vaccination. This sequence joins TRBV19 and TRBJ1-2; D unclear. CDR3 nucleotides: TGTGCCAGTAGCGAGGGAAGGGGCTACACCTTC. The encoded protein is CASSEGRGYTF.